This T cell receptor (beta chain) was identified in a study of T cell responses to AZD1222 COVID-19 vaccine. The assay was immunoSEQ multiplex PCR, and TCRdb's table has in-frame clones only and misses some. The data contain around 150,000 clones, more than 85% of them singletons. This clone has a single count. Germline CDR1 SGHNT, CDR2 YYREEE (reference sequence). V was clipped by 3 bases and J by 1 base, with 15 bases between them. The CDR3 is 16 residues long. V is TRBV5-4 and J is TRBJ2-3; possibly TRBD2 for D (6 bases). This sample comprised peripheral blood, obtained 28 days after the second AZD1222 dose. This clonotype was obtained from an adult who received the AZD1222 COVID-19 vaccine. The CDR3 bases are TGTGCCAGCAGCTCCCGGGGGTGGGGCGGCACAGATACGCAGTATTTT. This translates into CASSSRGWGGTDTQYF.